The table lists the clone carrying this T cell receptor beta chain with a few counts. This sample was taken from a study of blood T cells in healthy people across ages. Next came a second PCR, run for about 6 to 12 cycles, which used a sample-barcoded 5' primer along with a J-beta primer mix. The template-switch adaptor, which had 12 random nucleotides, put a tag on each cDNA molecule. TCRdb processed the 5' RACE reads anew with MiXCR; each CDR3 protein has one entry. The table shows over 1.5 million distinct CDR3 sequences, with 49% occurring only once. The germline V and J ends were trimmed by 4 bases and 0 bases, with 13 bases remaining between them. The CDR3 has 14 residues. The germline V gene has CDR1 DFQATT and CDR2 SNEGSKA (reference sequence).

This TCR was recovered from a woman aged 40 to 50 in good health. Source material: blood. This chain uses TRBV20-1 with TRBJ2-7, with D hard to call. As DNA, the CDR3 is TGCAGTGCTATTTTGGCCCTAAACTCCTACGAGCAGTACTTC. It translates to CSAILALNSYEQYF.